This is a list of T cell receptor beta chains from one sample in a study of T cell responses to AZD1222 COVID-19 vaccine. Clones were read by immunoSEQ multiplex PCR, and TCRdb kept only the in-frame ones, dropping some. This table holds more than 150,000 clones, about 93% found once. Sequenced material: peripheral blood, taken 28 days after the second AZD1222 dose. The origin of the receptors is an adult who received the AZD1222 COVID-19 vaccine. CDR3s include the opening cysteine and the closing phenylalanine or tryptophan. The D gene is left open where the match is weak. Rows may omit the clone size; those that give it use once, few, many or a size class.

J,length,D,V,size,DNA,CDR3
TRBJ1-2,14,TRBD1,TRBV9,-,TGTGCCAGCAGCGTAGATGACAGGGGGTATGGCTACACCTTC,CASSVDDRGYGYTF
TRBJ2-7,13,-,TRBV5-1,-,TGCGCCAGCAGCCCACAGGGATCTTACGAGCAGTACTTC,CASSPQGSYEQYF
TRBJ1-4,15,-,TRBV7-9,-,TGTGCCAGCAGCATCGACGCAGGGGCGGGTGAAAAACTGTTTTTT,CASSIDAGAGEKLFF
TRBJ1-4,16,TRBD1,TRBV18,-,TGTGCCAGCTCACCAGACAGGGGTGCAACTAATGAAAAACTGTTTTTT,CASSPDRGATNEKLFF
TRBJ1-1,15,-,TRBV3-1/TRBV3-2,-,TGTGCCAGCAGCCAAGCGGCACTTTCGGACACTGAAGCTTTCTTT,CASSQAALSDTEAFF
TRBJ2-7,14,-,TRBV19,-,TGTGCCAGTAGTATTAGTTCTGGCAACTACGAGCAGTACTTC,CASSISSGNYEQYF
TRBJ1-2,14,TRBD1,TRBV10-3,-,TGTGCCATCCGACAGCGACAGGGAAACTATGGCTACACCTTC,CAIRQRQGNYGYTF
TRBJ1-5,12,-,TRBV28,-,TGTGCCAGCATTACTGGACACCAGCCCCAGCATTTT,CASITGHQPQHF
TRBJ1-2,15,-,TRBV4-2,-,TGTGCCAGCAGCCAAGAGAGGGGTTCGGACTATGGCTACACCTTC,CASSQERGSDYGYTF
TRBJ1-1,15,-,TRBV27,-,TGTGCCAGCAGTTTCTGGGGTCCGATGAACACTGAAGCTTTCTTT,CASSFWGPMNTEAFF
TRBJ2-2,16,-,TRBV6-5,-,TGTGCCAGCAGTTCCGGGATAGCACAAAACACCGGGGAGCTGTTTTTT,CASSSGIAQNTGELFF
TRBJ1-1,15,-,TRBV5-6,-,TGTGCCAGCAGCTCGCGGACAGTAGGGAACACTGAAGCTTTCTTT,CASSSRTVGNTEAFF
TRBJ1-4,12,-,TRBV7-9,-,TGTGCCAGCAGAGTGGATAATGAAAAACTGTTTTTT,CASRVDNEKLFF
TRBJ2-5,14,-,TRBV19,-,TGTGCCAGTAGTATAGGAACAGGGCAAGAGACCCAGTACTTC,CASSIGTGQETQYF
TRBJ2-3,13,-,TRBV7-3,-,TGTGCCAGCAGCACCCCCCCCACAGATACGCAGTATTTT,CASSTPPTDTQYF
TRBJ2-7,16,-,TRBV6-2/TRBV6-3,-,TGTGCCAGCAGTTACTCGAAGGGCAGTCCGACCTACGAGCAGTACTTC,CASSYSKGSPTYEQYF
TRBJ1-3,17,-,TRBV7-9,-,TGTGCCAGCAGCCCCTCCGGGCAGGGGCTCTCTGGAAACACCATATATTTT,CASSPSGQGLSGNTIYF
TRBJ1-3,16,TRBD1,TRBV11-2,-,TGTGCCAGCAGCTTACCCCGGGACAGGGTTGGAAACACCATATATTTT,CASSLPRDRVGNTIYF
TRBJ2-5,16,TRBD2,TRBV6-2/TRBV6-3,-,TGTGCCAGCAGCCCTACCGGACTAGCGGGGAAAGAGACCCAGTACTTC,CASSPTGLAGKETQYF
TRBJ1-2,17,-,TRBV7-8,once,TGTGCCAGCAGCTTAGAAGGGGTCACGACAGGACATTATGGCTACACCTTC,CASSLEGVTTGHYGYTF
TRBJ1-3,16,-,TRBV28,-,TGTGCCAGCAGTTTATGGTCCTCCACCTCTGGAAACACCATATATTTT,CASSLWSSTSGNTIYF
TRBJ2-3,14,TRBD2,TRBV2,-,TGTGCCAGCACCGGGACTAGGCGCACAGATACGCAGTATTTT,CASTGTRRTDTQYF
TRBJ1-1,15,-,TRBV3-1/TRBV3-2,-,TGTGCCAGCAGCCAAGAGGGGGGGGTTTTCGGTGAAGCTTTCTTT,CASSQEGGVFGEAFF
TRBJ2-7,12,-,TRBV10-3,once,TGTGCCATCAGCGAACAGGGCTACGAGCAGTACTTC,CAISEQGYEQYF
TRBJ2-3,12,-,TRBV6-2/TRBV6-3,once,TGTGCCAGCAGTTACACATCAGATACGCAGTATTTT,CASSYTSDTQYF
TRBJ2-2,16,TRBD2,TRBV6-2/TRBV6-3,-,TGTGCCAGCAGTTACCGGACTAGGGAGAACACCGGGGAGCTGTTTTTT,CASSYRTRENTGELFF
TRBJ1-5,14,-,TRBV28,-,TGTGCCACCAGCCGTGGGTATAGCAATCAGCCCCAGCATTTT,CATSRGYSNQPQHF
TRBJ1-2,12,-,TRBV10-3,-,TGTGCCATCAGGCAGGGAGATTATGGCTACACCTTC,CAIRQGDYGYTF
TRBJ2-5,16,TRBD2,TRBV4-2,-,TGTGCCAGCAGCCTAGGACTAGCGGGTATTCACGAGACCCAGTACTTC,CASSLGLAGIHETQYF
TRBJ2-7,13,-,TRBV28,-,TGTGCCAGCAGTTTAAGGGTAACCTACGAGCAGTACTTC,CASSLRVTYEQYF
TRBJ2-2,15,-,TRBV7-2,-,TGTGCCAGCAGCTTAGTTCAGGGGTCGGGCGGGGAGCTGTTTTTT,CASSLVQGSGGELFF
TRBJ1-5,14,-,TRBV6-6,-,TGTGCCAGCAGAACGGGCGGGAAAGAATTTCCCCAGCATTTT,CASRTGGKEFPQHF
TRBJ2-7,17,TRBD2,TRBV5-1,-,TGCGCCAGCAGGCCTGCGGCTAGCGGGAGGGGAATGTACGAGCAGTACTTC,CASRPAASGRGMYEQYF
TRBJ1-3,14,-,TRBV30,once,TGTGCCTGGAGTAGGTGGGAATCTGGAAACACCATATATTTT,CAWSRWESGNTIYF
TRBJ1-3,11,-,TRBV4-1,-,TGCGCCAGCAGCCAAGATAACACCATATATTTT,CASSQDNTIYF
TRBJ1-1,13,-,TRBV3-1/TRBV3-2,-,TGTGCCAGCAGCCAGGCGGTGAACACTGAAGCTTTCTTT,CASSQAVNTEAFF
TRBJ1-2,16,-,TRBV28,-,TGTGCCAGCACCTCTCGTGGCCGGGGACACTTCTCTGGCTACACCTTC,CASTSRGRGHFSGYTF
TRBJ2-5,15,TRBD2,TRBV28,-,TGTGCCAGCAGCAGACTAGCGGGAGTTACAGAGACCCAGTACTTC,CASSRLAGVTETQYF
TRBJ2-5,14,-,TRBV18,few,TGTGCCAGCTCACCACCCCACGGACAAGAGACCCAGTACTTC,CASSPPHGQETQYF
TRBJ1-1,14,-,TRBV10-3,-,TGTGCCATCAGCATAGGATATATGAACACTGAAGCTTTCTTT,CAISIGYMNTEAFF
TRBJ1-4,18,-,TRBV4-2,-,TGTGCCAGCAGCCAAGATCCGGGGGGAGACACAACTAATGAAAAACTGTTTTTT,CASSQDPGGDTTNEKLFF
TRBJ2-1,15,TRBD2,TRBV9,once,TGTGCCAGCAGCGTATTGGCGGGGGGGCAGGTTGAGCAGTTCTTC,CASSVLAGGQVEQFF
TRBJ2-1,15,TRBD1,TRBV3-1/TRBV3-2,-,TGTGCCAGCAGCCACCTCGGGACAGCTCACAATGAGCAGTTCTTC,CASSHLGTAHNEQFF
TRBJ1-2,15,TRBD1,TRBV5-6,-,TGTGCCAGCAGCCCCAGACAGGGGAGTGGGTATGGCTACACCTTC,CASSPRQGSGYGYTF
TRBJ2-1,16,TRBD2,TRBV27,once,TGTGCCAGCAGTGCCGAGACTAGCGGGAGGGGAAATGAGCAGTTCTTC,CASSAETSGRGNEQFF
TRBJ1-2,14,-,TRBV3-1/TRBV3-2,-,TGTGCCAGCAGCCAAGATCTGAATAACTATGGCTACACCTTC,CASSQDLNNYGYTF
TRBJ2-1,15,-,TRBV7-6,-,TGTGCCAGCAGCTTAGCGCAGTCAGGGCGGGGTGAGCAGTTCTTC,CASSLAQSGRGEQFF
TRBJ2-3,14,-,TRBV4-2,-,TGTGCCAGCAGCCAAGTTCCGGGCACAGATACGCAGTATTTT,CASSQVPGTDTQYF
TRBJ2-5,15,TRBD2,TRBV5-1,-,TGCGCCAGCAGCTTGGCGATAGCGGGATTTGAGACCCAGTACTTC,CASSLAIAGFETQYF
TRBJ1-5,18,TRBD1,TRBV19,-,TGTGCCAGTAGTATAAAACGACGCTTGGACAGGTTCAATCAGCCCCAGCATTTT,CASSIKRRLDRFNQPQHF
TRBJ2-7,12,-,TRBV30,-,TGTGCCTGGAGTCCACAGGGTTACGAGCAGTACTTC,CAWSPQGYEQYF
TRBJ2-1,17,-,TRBV19,-,TGTGCCAGTAGTATTTGGGACGGGAGCCACTCCTACAATGAGCAGTTCTTC,CASSIWDGSHSYNEQFF
TRBJ1-1,15,-,TRBV4-2,-,TGTGCCAGCAGCCAAGAGTACGGGGAGAACACTGAAGCTTTCTTT,CASSQEYGENTEAFF
TRBJ1-2,14,-,TRBV3-1/TRBV3-2,-,TGTGCCAGCAGCCCCGGGTCTAATAACTATGGCTACACCTTC,CASSPGSNNYGYTF
TRBJ1-4,14,-,TRBV30,-,TGTGCCTGGAGTGGCAAGGCCAAAAGTGAAAAACTGTTTTTT,CAWSGKAKSEKLFF
TRBJ2-5,18,TRBD2,TRBV15,-,TGTGCCACCAGCACCGGGGGATTAGCGGGAGGGGAACAAGAGACCCAGTACTTC,CATSTGGLAGGEQETQYF
TRBJ1-2,16,TRBD1,TRBV27,-,TGTGCCAGCAGTCTCGGGACAGGGGGAAGTAACTATGGCTACACCTTC,CASSLGTGGSNYGYTF
TRBJ1-6,13,-,TRBV9,few,TGTGCCAGCAGCCCCCCAGAAGGGGCACCCCTCCACTTT,CASSPPEGAPLHF
TRBJ2-3,13,-,TRBV7-2,once,TGTGCCAGCAGCAAAAACCAGTTGGATACGCAGTATTTT,CASSKNQLDTQYF